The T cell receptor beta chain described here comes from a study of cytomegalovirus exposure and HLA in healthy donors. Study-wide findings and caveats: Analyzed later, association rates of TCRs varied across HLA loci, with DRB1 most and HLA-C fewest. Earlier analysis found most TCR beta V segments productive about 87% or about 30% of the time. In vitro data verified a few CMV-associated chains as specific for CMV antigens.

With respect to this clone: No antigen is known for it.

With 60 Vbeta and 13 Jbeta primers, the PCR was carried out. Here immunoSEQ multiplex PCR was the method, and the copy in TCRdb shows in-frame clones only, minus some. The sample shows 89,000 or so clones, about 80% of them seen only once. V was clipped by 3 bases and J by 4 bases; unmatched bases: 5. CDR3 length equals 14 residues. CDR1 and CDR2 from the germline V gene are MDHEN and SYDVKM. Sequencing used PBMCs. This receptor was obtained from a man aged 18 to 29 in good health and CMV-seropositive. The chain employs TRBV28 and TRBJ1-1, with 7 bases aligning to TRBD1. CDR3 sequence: CASSFRGLTTEAFF. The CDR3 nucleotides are TGTGCCAGCAGTTTTAGGGGGCTTACCACTGAAGCTTTCTTT.